These T cell receptor beta chains were read from a single sample in a study of CD8+ T cells in alopecia areata. The data were produced by immunoSEQ multiplex PCR, yet TCRdb's version contains in-frame clones alone and is incomplete. The sample records 200,000 to 250,000 clones, 45% to 70% being singletons. The sequencing input was CD8+ T cells sorted from blood. These TCRs come from a human donor in good health. Each CDR3 is given with its conserved first and last residue. Fields, in order: V gene, D gene, CDR3 protein. A D gene is named only where the DNA matches it firmly.

v_call: TRBV15
d_call: TRBD2
cdr3_aa: CATSRDQVSGRNEQFF

v_call: TRBV6-5
d_call: TRBD1
cdr3_aa: CASSYPGQGNEQFF

v_call: TRBV13
d_call: TRBD2
cdr3_aa: CASIQRGSYEQYF

v_call: TRBV5-4
d_call: .
cdr3_aa: CASSSRETGELFF

v_call: TRBV7-9
d_call: .
cdr3_aa: CASSPRSGTPYQETQYF

v_call: TRBV29-1
d_call: TRBD1
cdr3_aa: CSVVWDSVSTDTQYF

v_call: TRBV7-8
d_call: .
cdr3_aa: CASTGWGRDTEAFF

v_call: TRBV2
d_call: .
cdr3_aa: CASSDRANTEAFF

v_call: TRBV11-1
d_call: .
cdr3_aa: CASSLMGTNEQFF

v_call: TRBV4-1
d_call: .
cdr3_aa: CASSQGAGNGYTF

v_call: TRBV7-9
d_call: TRBD1
cdr3_aa: CASSSADRTTGELFF

v_call: TRBV19
d_call: TRBD2
cdr3_aa: CASSGGGTSGELFF

v_call: TRBV15
d_call: .
cdr3_aa: CATSRDNVETEAFF

v_call: TRBV27
d_call: .
cdr3_aa: CASSLLTGPNYGYTF

v_call: TRBV2
d_call: .
cdr3_aa: CASSVSGSQETQYF

v_call: TRBV2
d_call: .
cdr3_aa: CASRPGRTLEAQYF

v_call: TRBV29-1
d_call: .
cdr3_aa: CSVDTGSGGYTF

v_call: TRBV14
d_call: TRBD1
cdr3_aa: CASSYRGNEQFF

v_call: TRBV27
d_call: .
cdr3_aa: CASSLYGGGSNQPQHF

v_call: TRBV4-1
d_call: TRBD1
cdr3_aa: CASSQGTGTQPQHF